A single sample gave rise to the 13 T cell receptor beta chains below, sequenced in a study of blood T cells in healthy people across ages. The use of a sample-barcoded 5' primer and a J-beta primer mix characterized a second PCR of roughly 6 to 11 cycles. TCRdb independently ran MiXCR on the 5' RACE reads; one entry per CDR3 protein. The sample gives hundreds of thousands of distinct CDR3 sequences, roughly 47% of which show up once; under 25% is in the top ten. Sequenced material: blood. The source of these receptors is a woman in her fifties or sixties in good health.

This clonotype has a single count. This could be a read error, since a much larger clone is one nucleotide away. V is TRBV12-3 or TRBV12-4 and J is TRBJ2-5; TRBD1 matches at 9 bases. J gave up 13 bases and V 6 bases, and 15 bases lay outside the gene matches. The CDR3 runs to 14 residues. As DNA, the CDR3 is TGTGCCAGCAGGGGACAGGGATCTTCCTACGAGCGGTACTTC. Translated, it gives CASRGQGSSYERYF.

The chain has TRBV9 and TRBJ2-3; 7 bases are a match to TRBD2. Trimming at V came to 4 bases and at J to 1 base, leaving 3 bases not matched to a gene. This CDR3 region has 14 residues. Germline values: CDR1 SGDLS, CDR2 YYNGEE. The CDR3 loop is CASSKAGGTDTQYF. CDR3 DNA sequence: TGTGCCAGCAGCAAGGCGGGGGGCACAGATACGCAGTATTTT.

This clonotype occurred many times. J is TRBJ2-1 and V is TRBV7-6; 7 nucleotides line up with TRBD2. Trimming removed 1 base from V and 5 bases from J; junction bases left unmatched: 2. Looked up from germline, CDR1 is SGHVS and CDR2 is FNYEAQ. CDR3 size: 14 residues. CDR3 sequence: CASSLETSNNEQFF. The CDR3 nucleotides are TGTGCCAGCAGCTTAGAGACTAGCAACAATGAGCAGTTCTTC.

This clonotype was counted ten times or more. V is TRBV7-2 and J is TRBJ2-7; TRBD2 matches at 13 bases. Per the germline V gene, CDR1 is SGHTA and CDR2 is FQGNSA. The V and J ends lost 1 base and 6 bases, in that order; junction bases with no gene match: 3. The CDR3 has 15 amino acids. The CDR3 bases are TGTGCCAGCAGCTTAGAGGGACTAGCGGGAATCGAGCAGTACTTC. Amino acids: CASSLEGLAGIEQYF.

The chain employs TRBV5-4 and TRBJ2-1; 7 bases are a match to TRBD1. The J call could be wrong; TRBJ2-7 is a better fit for the DNA end. The CDR3 is made up of 16 amino acids. Germline CDR1 and CDR2: SGHNT and YYREEE (reference sequence). The CDR3, as DNA: TGTGCCAGCAGCTTGACCCTACCGGGACAGAGCAATGAGCAGTACTTC. This codes for CASSLTLPGQSNEQYF.

This sequence joins TRBV5-1 and TRBJ1-2, with TRBD1 as a possible D gene (5 bases). This CDR3 has 14 residues. Trimming left V 0 bases short and J 2 bases short, with 8 bases between. Germline values: CDR1 SGHRS, CDR2 YFSETQ. The CDR3 is CASSLGDPNYGYTF. CDR3 DNA sequence: TGCGCCAGCAGCTTGGGGGACCCAAACTATGGCTACACCTTC.

The V and J genes are TRBV20-1 and TRBJ2-2; 9 nucleotides align to TRBD1. In germline, CDR1 is DFQATT, CDR2 SNEGSKA (reference sequence). Losses at the gene ends were 1 base for V and 4 bases for J; bases not matched to a gene: 10. The CDR3 consists of 17 residues. The CDR3 bases are TGCAGTGCTAGAGTCCCCGACAGGGGGGAAGTCACCGGGGAGCTGTTTTTT. Protein sequence: CSARVPDRGEVTGELFF.

To note about this clonotype: A much larger clone differs by one base, so this may be a read error. V usage is TRBV12-3 or TRBV12-4 and J usage is TRBJ2-1; unclear D gene. This CDR3 is 12 amino acids long. In nucleotides, the CDR3 is TGTGCCATCAGTTTAAGGGTTCTGCGGCAGTTCTTC. It is translated as CAISLRVLRQFF.

The rearrangement links TRBV5-6 to TRBJ1-1; D unresolved. Trimming left V 5 bases short and J 4 bases short, with 12 bases between. The CDR3 sequence is 13 residues long. Germline V gene lookup returns CDR1 SGHDT and CDR2 YYEEEE. Written as DNA, the CDR3 is TGTGCCAGCAGTCAGCCTTTTGGCACTGAAGCTTTCTTT. Encoded protein: CASSQPFGTEAFF.

This chain uses TRBV29-1 with TRBJ1-2; possible D gene TRBD1, 5 bases. Trimming shortened V by 2 bases and J by 7 bases, and 14 bases separated the two germline ends. The CDR3 extends over 13 amino acids. Looked up from germline, CDR1 is SQVTM and CDR2 is ANQGSEA. DNA of the CDR3: TGCAGCGTTGAATGGGGGGGGATGAGTGGCTACACCTTC. As protein: CSVEWGGMSGYTF.

The V gene is TRBV12-3 or TRBV12-4, the J gene TRBJ2-3; D not certain. V gave up 2 bases and J gave up 6 bases, with 6 bases separating them. The CDR3 is 12 amino acids. This CDR3 reads CASSLNGDTQYF. The CDR3 bases are TGTGCCAGCAGTTTAAACGGGGATACGCAGTATTTT.

This chain links TRBV7-7 with TRBJ2-5; unclear D gene. Trimming took off 1 base at V and 11 bases at J, with 14 bases between the two ends. Germline CDR1 SSHAT, CDR2 FNYEAQ (reference sequence). This CDR3 is 13 amino acids long. Here the CDR3 DNA reads TGTGCCAGCAGCTTAGACGATAACAATGAGCAGTACTTC. Its translation: CASSLDDNNEQYF.

V is TRBV5-1 and J is TRBJ2-2; D unresolved. V gave up 4 bases and J gave up 5 bases, with 15 bases separating them. CDR1 and CDR2 from the germline V gene are SGHRS and YFSETQ. The CDR3 has 15 amino acids. The CDR3, as DNA: TGCGCCAGCAGCGGCCTTGAGGAAAGAACCGGGGAGCTGTTTTTT. This sequence encodes CASSGLEERTGELFF.